The rows below give T cell receptor beta chains drawn from one sample of a study of cytomegalovirus exposure and HLA in healthy donors. Generated by immunoSEQ multiplex PCR, the TCRdb table keeps only in-frame clones and is missing some. The sample has some 170,000 clones, around nine tenths seen once. The sample was PBMCs. Source of these receptors: a man aged 18 to 30 in good health and CMV-seropositive. Each CDR3 is given with its conserved first and last residue. The order of the fields is CDR3 protein, CDR3 DNA, J gene, D gene, V gene, clone size. The D gene is left open where the match is weak. The listing skips clone size in some rows; elsewhere it reads once, few, many or a size class.

CDR3 protein: CATSRDPTSGHYEQYF
CDR3 DNA: TGTGCCACCAGCAGAGATCCAACTAGCGGACACTACGAGCAGTACTTC
J gene: TRBJ2-7
D gene: TRBD2
V gene: TRBV15
clone size: NA

CDR3 protein: CASSLLDRSLNTEAFF
CDR3 DNA: TGTGCCAGCAGCCTCCTTGACCGGAGCTTGAACACTGAAGCTTTCTTT
J gene: TRBJ1-1
D gene: NA
V gene: TRBV7-3
clone size: NA

CDR3 protein: CASSRQGGNTGELFF
CDR3 DNA: TGCGCCAGCAGCCGGCAGGGGGGGAACACCGGGGAGCTGTTTTTT
J gene: TRBJ2-2
D gene: NA
V gene: TRBV4-1
clone size: once

CDR3 protein: CASSALAGGHSSYNEQFF
CDR3 DNA: TGTGCCAGCAGCGCACTAGCGGGAGGGCATTCCTCCTACAATGAGCAGTTCTTC
J gene: TRBJ2-1
D gene: TRBD2
V gene: TRBV9
clone size: NA

CDR3 protein: CASSDASGRVYF
CDR3 DNA: TGTGCCAGCAGTGATGCTAGCGGGAGAGTGTACTTC
J gene: TRBJ2-7
D gene: TRBD2
V gene: TRBV2
clone size: NA

CDR3 protein: CASSSQPGGYEQYF
CDR3 DNA: TGCGCCAGCAGCTCCCAACCGGGAGGCTACGAGCAGTACTTC
J gene: TRBJ2-7
D gene: TRBD2
V gene: TRBV5-1
clone size: NA

CDR3 protein: CASSVLAGVSNEQFF
CDR3 DNA: TGTGCCAGCAGCGTATTAGCGGGAGTTTCAAATGAGCAGTTCTTC
J gene: TRBJ2-1
D gene: TRBD2
V gene: TRBV9
clone size: NA

CDR3 protein: CASSFGQGTYQETQYF
CDR3 DNA: TGTGCCAGCAGCTTCGGACAGGGAACGTACCAAGAGACCCAGTACTTC
J gene: TRBJ2-5
D gene: TRBD1
V gene: TRBV2
clone size: NA

CDR3 protein: CASSLESWGSNTEAFF
CDR3 DNA: TGTGCCAGCAGCTTGGAATCATGGGGCTCTAACACTGAAGCTTTCTTT
J gene: TRBJ1-1
D gene: NA
V gene: TRBV5-8
clone size: NA

CDR3 protein: CASGSGTHNEQFF
CDR3 DNA: TGTGCCAGCGGTTCCGGGACACACAATGAGCAGTTCTTC
J gene: TRBJ2-1
D gene: NA
V gene: TRBV5-6
clone size: NA

CDR3 protein: CASSSLAGGEKESTQYF
CDR3 DNA: TGCGCCAGCAGCTCTCTTGCGGGAGGGGAGAAAGAGAGTACGCAGTATTTT
J gene: TRBJ2-3
D gene: TRBD2
V gene: TRBV5-1
clone size: NA

CDR3 protein: CASSELAGGRDTQYF
CDR3 DNA: TGCGCCAGCAGTGAGTTAGCGGGAGGTCGGGATACGCAGTATTTT
J gene: TRBJ2-3
D gene: TRBD2
V gene: TRBV10-1
clone size: NA

CDR3 protein: CASSQGGYRGRSGANVLTF
CDR3 DNA: TGCGCCAGCAGCCAAGGTGGGTACAGGGGGCGCTCTGGGGCCAACGTCCTGACTTTC
J gene: TRBJ2-6
D gene: TRBD1
V gene: TRBV4-1
clone size: NA

CDR3 protein: CASSRTTRRAGELFF
CDR3 DNA: TGTGCCAGCAGCCGAACGACTAGGAGAGCCGGGGAGCTGTTTTTT
J gene: TRBJ2-2
D gene: NA
V gene: TRBV28
clone size: NA

CDR3 protein: CASSLDWTGAHEKLFF
CDR3 DNA: TGTGCCAGCAGCTTAGATTGGACAGGGGCTCATGAAAAACTGTTTTTT
J gene: TRBJ1-4
D gene: TRBD1
V gene: TRBV11-2
clone size: NA

CDR3 protein: CASSPTSRATNEKLFF
CDR3 DNA: TGCGCCAGCAGCCCGACAAGCCGTGCAACTAATGAAAAACTGTTTTTT
J gene: TRBJ1-4
D gene: NA
V gene: TRBV5-1
clone size: NA

CDR3 protein: CASSSPGIRGTEAFF
CDR3 DNA: TGTGCCAGCAGCTCCCCGGGTATTAGAGGCACTGAAGCTTTCTTT
J gene: TRBJ1-1
D gene: NA
V gene: TRBV7-6
clone size: NA

CDR3 protein: CASSQDQSRGVGKLFF
CDR3 DNA: TGTGCCAGCAGCCAAGATCAGTCCAGGGGAGTAGGAAAACTGTTTTTT
J gene: TRBJ1-4
D gene: NA
V gene: TRBV14
clone size: NA

CDR3 protein: CASSLGSGIYEQYF
CDR3 DNA: TGTGCCAGCAGTTTAGGTAGCGGGATCTACGAGCAGTACTTC
J gene: TRBJ2-7
D gene: TRBD2
V gene: TRBV27
clone size: NA

CDR3 protein: CASSRRHGVNTGELFF
CDR3 DNA: TGTGCCAGCAGCCGGAGGCATGGGGTGAACACCGGGGAGCTGTTTTTT
J gene: TRBJ2-2
D gene: NA
V gene: TRBV5-7
clone size: NA

CDR3 protein: CASSQGPLSGELFF
CDR3 DNA: TGCGCCAGCAGCCAAGGGCCCCTTTCCGGGGAGCTGTTTTTT
J gene: TRBJ2-2
D gene: NA
V gene: TRBV4-1
clone size: NA

CDR3 protein: CASSSTSGTYNEQFF
CDR3 DNA: TGTGCCAGCAGCTCTACTAGCGGTACCTACAATGAGCAGTTCTTC
J gene: TRBJ2-1
D gene: TRBD2
V gene: TRBV5-8
clone size: NA

CDR3 protein: CASSLSLGGTSMNTEAFF
CDR3 DNA: TGTGCCAGCAGTTTAAGCTTAGGAGGGACCTCCATGAACACTGAAGCTTTCTTT
J gene: TRBJ1-1
D gene: NA
V gene: TRBV28
clone size: NA

CDR3 protein: CASSLLVEGTGGFGYTF
CDR3 DNA: TGTGCCAGCAGCTTGTTGGTGGAAGGGACAGGGGGCTTTGGCTACACCTTC
J gene: TRBJ1-2
D gene: TRBD1
V gene: TRBV5-6
clone size: NA

CDR3 protein: CASSQQEWGRTEAFF
CDR3 DNA: TGCGCCAGCAGTCAACAAGAGTGGGGGAGGACTGAAGCTTTCTTT
J gene: TRBJ1-1
D gene: NA
V gene: TRBV4-1
clone size: NA

CDR3 protein: CASSSKAGGESNQPQHF
CDR3 DNA: TGCGCCAGCAGCTCCAAGGCGGGGGGAGAAAGCAATCAGCCCCAGCATTTT
J gene: TRBJ1-5
D gene: NA
V gene: TRBV5-1
clone size: NA

CDR3 protein: CARSLTYSNQPQHF
CDR3 DNA: TGTGCCAGAAGCTTGACCTATAGCAATCAGCCCCAGCATTTT
J gene: TRBJ1-5
D gene: NA
V gene: TRBV5-3
clone size: NA

CDR3 protein: CASGGGHSYEQYF
CDR3 DNA: TGTGCCAGCGGGGGGGGGCACTCCTACGAGCAGTACTTC
J gene: TRBJ2-7
D gene: NA
V gene: TRBV28
clone size: NA

CDR3 protein: CASSPPGHAGRVWNEQFF
CDR3 DNA: TGTGCCAGCTCACCACCGGGTCATGCCGGGAGGGTGTGGAATGAGCAGTTCTTC
J gene: TRBJ2-1
D gene: TRBD2
V gene: TRBV18
clone size: NA

CDR3 protein: CASSFSGSAGETQYF
CDR3 DNA: TGTGCCAGCAGCTTTAGCGGGAGCGCGGGTGAGACCCAGTACTTC
J gene: TRBJ2-5
D gene: TRBD2
V gene: TRBV7-2
clone size: NA

CDR3 protein: CSVESGSYEQYF
CDR3 DNA: TGCAGCGTTGAATCAGGTAGTTACGAGCAGTACTTC
J gene: TRBJ2-7
D gene: NA
V gene: TRBV29-1
clone size: NA

CDR3 protein: CASSLELHLKYF
CDR3 DNA: TGTGCTAGCAGCTTAGAACTACACTTAAAGTACTTC
J gene: TRBJ2-5
D gene: NA
V gene: TRBV7-7
clone size: once

CDR3 protein: CASSSPGLVSTGEQFF
CDR3 DNA: TGTGCCAGCAGCTCGCCGGGACTAGTTTCCACCGGTGAGCAGTTCTTC
J gene: TRBJ2-1
D gene: TRBD2
V gene: TRBV5-4
clone size: NA

CDR3 protein: CSAGQRNEQYF
CDR3 DNA: TGCAGCGCGGGACAGAGAAACGAGCAGTACTTC
J gene: TRBJ2-7
D gene: TRBD1
V gene: TRBV29-1
clone size: NA

CDR3 protein: CAWGTRQGAIRDGYTF
CDR3 DNA: TGTGCCTGGGGGACCAGACAGGGGGCAATTAGGGATGGCTACACCTTC
J gene: TRBJ1-2
D gene: TRBD1
V gene: TRBV30
clone size: NA

CDR3 protein: CASSPPQPPGLARSYEQYF
CDR3 DNA: TGTGCCAGCTCACCGCCCCAACCCCCAGGACTAGCCCGCAGTTACGAGCAGTACTTC
J gene: TRBJ2-7
D gene: TRBD2
V gene: TRBV18
clone size: NA

CDR3 protein: CASSQDRAETQYF
CDR3 DNA: TGTGCCAGCAGTCAGGACAGGGCTGAGACCCAGTACTTC
J gene: TRBJ2-5
D gene: TRBD1
V gene: TRBV6-6
clone size: NA

CDR3 protein: CASSYTDPDGNQPQHF
CDR3 DNA: TGTGCCAGCAGTTACACAGACCCGGATGGCAATCAGCCCCAGCATTTT
J gene: TRBJ1-5
D gene: NA
V gene: TRBV6-5
clone size: NA

CDR3 protein: CASSPDRRAFF
CDR3 DNA: TGTGCCAGCAGCCCGGACAGGCGAGCTTTCTTT
J gene: TRBJ1-1
D gene: TRBD1
V gene: TRBV7-9
clone size: NA

CDR3 protein: CASTAGQSSYEQYF
CDR3 DNA: TGTGCCAGTACCGCGGGACAGAGCTCCTACGAGCAGTACTTC
J gene: TRBJ2-7
D gene: NA
V gene: TRBV19
clone size: once

CDR3 protein: CSVETTSGRYNEQFF
CDR3 DNA: TGCAGCGTTGAAACGACTAGCGGGAGATACAATGAGCAGTTCTTC
J gene: TRBJ2-1
D gene: TRBD2
V gene: TRBV29-1
clone size: NA

CDR3 protein: CASSDIYSGGQPQHF
CDR3 DNA: TGTGCCAGTAGTGATATTTACAGCGGCGGTCAGCCCCAGCATTTT
J gene: TRBJ1-5
D gene: NA
V gene: TRBV19
clone size: NA

CDR3 protein: CASSIRGLYNEQFF
CDR3 DNA: TGTGCCAGTAGTATACGGGGACTGTACAATGAGCAGTTCTTC
J gene: TRBJ2-1
D gene: NA
V gene: TRBV19
clone size: NA

CDR3 protein: CAWSPSGSSPNIQYF
CDR3 DNA: TGTGCCTGGAGTCCCAGCGGGAGTTCTCCAAACATTCAGTACTTC
J gene: TRBJ2-4
D gene: TRBD2
V gene: TRBV30
clone size: NA

CDR3 protein: CASSIDVSLSGELFF
CDR3 DNA: TGTGCCAGCAGCATAGACGTTAGCTTATCCGGGGAGCTGTTTTTT
J gene: TRBJ2-2
D gene: NA
V gene: TRBV7-2
clone size: NA

CDR3 protein: CASKESVTGNTIYF
CDR3 DNA: TGTGCCAGCAAGGAGTCCGTGACTGGAAACACCATATATTTT
J gene: TRBJ1-3
D gene: NA
V gene: TRBV2
clone size: NA

CDR3 protein: CASHIGGEDRGDSNQPQHF
CDR3 DNA: TGCGCCAGCCATATAGGGGGGGAAGACCGGGGGGATAGCAATCAGCCCCAGCATTTT
J gene: TRBJ1-5
D gene: NA
V gene: TRBV23-1
clone size: NA

CDR3 protein: CASSLEVALGDTQYF
CDR3 DNA: TGCGCCAGCAGCTTGGAGGTAGCACTTGGGGATACGCAGTATTTT
J gene: TRBJ2-3
D gene: NA
V gene: TRBV5-1
clone size: NA

CDR3 protein: CAISPSREWDTEAFF
CDR3 DNA: TGTGCCATCAGTCCATCCAGGGAATGGGACACTGAAGCTTTCTTT
J gene: TRBJ1-1
D gene: NA
V gene: TRBV10-3
clone size: NA